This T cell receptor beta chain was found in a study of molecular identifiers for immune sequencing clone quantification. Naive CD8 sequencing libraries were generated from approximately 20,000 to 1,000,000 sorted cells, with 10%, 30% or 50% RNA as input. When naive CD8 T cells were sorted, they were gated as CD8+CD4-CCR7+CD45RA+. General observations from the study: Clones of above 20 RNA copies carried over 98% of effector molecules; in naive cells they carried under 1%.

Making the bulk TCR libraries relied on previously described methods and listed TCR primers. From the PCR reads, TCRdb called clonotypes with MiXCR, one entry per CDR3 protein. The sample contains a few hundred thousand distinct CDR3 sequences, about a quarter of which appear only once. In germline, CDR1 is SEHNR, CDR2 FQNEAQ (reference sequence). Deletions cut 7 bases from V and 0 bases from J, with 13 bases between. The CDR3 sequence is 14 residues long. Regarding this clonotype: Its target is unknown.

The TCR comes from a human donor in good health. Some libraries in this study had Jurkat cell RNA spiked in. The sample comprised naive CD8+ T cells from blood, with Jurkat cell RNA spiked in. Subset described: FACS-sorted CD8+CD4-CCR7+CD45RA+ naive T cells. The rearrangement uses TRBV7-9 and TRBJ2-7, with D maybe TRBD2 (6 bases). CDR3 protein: CASTPLDYSYEQYF. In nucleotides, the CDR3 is TGTGCCAGCACCCCGTTGGACTACTCCTACGAGCAGTACTTC.